This T cell receptor beta chain was recorded in a study of blood T cells in healthy people across ages. Through a sample-barcoded 5' primer and a J-beta primer mix, a second PCR was run for roughly 7 to 11 cycles. TCRdb passed the 5' RACE reads through MiXCR, listing each CDR3 protein once. Of 500,000 to 700,000 distinct CDR3 sequences in the sample, about 30% were seen once. This clonotype occurred a few times. A read error may account for a junction end that differs from germline. Germline V lookup: CDR1 LGHNA, CDR2 YNFKEQ. The CDR3 contains 15 residues. This clonotype originated in a woman aged 80 or over in good health. The specimen sequenced was blood. V gene TRBV4-2 combines with J gene TRBJ1-1, with TRBD1 matching 11 bases. The CDR3 protein is CASSQGGTGGTEVFF. The DNA for the CDR3 is TGTGCCAGCAGCCAAGGGGGGACAGGGGGAACTGAAGTTTTCTTT.